The 24 T cell receptor beta chains reported below all come from one sample, sequenced in a study of PD-L1 blockade in urothelial cancer. The protocol was immunoSEQ multiplex PCR, while the TCRdb copy is restricted to in-frame clones and leaves out a portion. This sample has tens of thousands of clones, with around 93% found just once. The sample's time point: peripheral blood 6 weeks after treatment start. The sequenced sample was PBMCs, obtained around atezolizumab (anti-PD-L1) treatment. The origin of the receptors is a woman of 80 years or more with urothelial cancer.

The J gene is TRBJ2-4, the V gene TRBV13, with 7 bases matching TRBD2. The CDR3 has 13 residues. Germline V gene sequence: CDR1 PRHDT, CDR2 FYEKMQ (reference sequence). The trim removed 0 bases at V and 15 bases at J, leaving 8 bases unmatched. CDR3: CASSLGLGGVRYF. The CDR3 nucleotides are TGTGCCAGCAGCTTAGGCCTGGGGGGGGTAAGGTACTTC. Drawing the rest from reference TRBV13 and TRBJ2-4, the complete variable domain is AAGVIQSPRHLIKEKRETATLKCYPIPRHDTVYWYQQGPGQDPQFLISFYEKMQSDKGSIPDRFSAQQFSDYHSELNMSSLELGDSALYFCASSLGLGGVRYFGAGTRLSVL.

This chain uses TRBV5-1 with TRBJ1-1; possible D gene TRBD1, 6 bases. Germline V gene lookup returns CDR1 SGHRS and CDR2 YFSETQ. The CDR3 consists of 15 residues. Between the trimmed V and J ends, which lost 4 bases and 2 bases, there was a span of 15 bases. The CDR3 region is CASSPDGGRNTEAFF. The CDR3, as DNA: TGCGCCAGCAGCCCCGACGGGGGGCGAAACACTGAAGCTTTCTTT.

This chain's CDR3 is CASSTQGPRGEAFF. In nucleotides, the CDR3 is TGCGCCAGCAGCACACAGGGACCTCGGGGTGAAGCTTTCTTT. This rearrangement joins TRBV5-1 to TRBJ1-1, with D possibly TRBD1 on 6 matching bases. Trimming removed 4 bases from V and 7 bases from J, with 17 bases in between. The CDR3 runs 14 residues. Germline V CDR1 and CDR2: SGHRS, YFSETQ.

This chain joins TRBV19 and TRBJ1-5; D is perhaps TRBD1 (5 bases). The CDR3 totals 12 residues. Germline assignment: CDR1 LNHDA and CDR2 SQIVND (reference sequence). V lost 8 bases and J lost 5, with 10 bases in between. The CDR3 nucleotides read TGTGCCAGTGACAGAGAAGATCAGCCCCAGCATTTT. Its translation is CASDREDQPQHF.

This clone showed up just once. This sequence joins TRBV27 and TRBJ2-7, with TRBD1 matching over 9 bases. Trimming cost V 3 bases and J 3 bases; bases outside gene matches: 9. The CDR3 spans 16 residues. From germline, CDR1 is MNHEY and CDR2 SMNVEV (reference sequence). CDR3 bases: TGTGCCAGCAGTTTTGGGACAGGGACTAAATTCTACGAGCAGTACTTC. This codes for CASSFGTGTKFYEQYF.

The J gene is TRBJ1-5, the V gene TRBV2, with 11 bases matching TRBD1. V lost 7 bases and J lost 3; bases outside the gene matches: 8. The germline V gene has CDR1 SNHLY and CDR2 FYNNEI. This CDR3 contains 16 residues. The CDR3 sequence is CASISGTGGYNQPQHF. CDR3 coding DNA: TGTGCCAGCATATCCGGGACAGGGGGTTACAATCAGCCCCAGCATTTT. The variable domain in full, with the rest retrieved from reference TRBV2 and TRBJ1-5, is EPEVTQTPSHQVTQMGQEVILRCVPISNHLYFYWYRQILGQKVEFLVSFYNNEISEKSEIFDDQFSVERPDGSNFTLKIRSTKLEDSAMYFCASISGTGGYNQPQHFGDGTRLSIL.

The chain carries TRBV7-3 and TRBJ1-1; D is undetermined. This CDR3 spans 13 amino acids. Trimming removed 3 bases from V and 5 bases from J, with 10 bases in between. Germline V CDR1 and CDR2: SGHTA, FQGTGA. The CDR3 nucleotides read TGTGCCAGCAGCTTCTACTCGGGGACTGAAGCTTTCTTT. Its translation: CASSFYSGTEAFF.

The table lists this clone with a few counts. Here the CDR3 DNA reads TGTGCCAGCAGTCGGACTAGCGGGAGCGGTAGTCTAGAGACCCAGTACTTC. It specifies CASSRTSGSGSLETQYF. J is TRBJ2-5 and V is TRBV7-9, with 13 bases aligning to TRBD2. The CDR3 is 17 residues long. The J segment lost 4 bases and the V segment lost 6 bases, leaving 11 bases of the junction unmatched. Germline V lookup: CDR1 SEHNR, CDR2 FQNEAQ (reference sequence).

The chain couples TRBV30 to TRBJ2-6; D call uncertain. Germline-derived CDR1 and CDR2 are GTSNPN and SVGIG (reference sequence). CDR3 length equals 16 residues. Trimming removed 1 base from V and 1 base from J, with 11 bases in between. The CDR3 spells CAWSALTSSGANVLTF. The DNA for the CDR3 is TGTGCCTGGAGTGCCCTGACATCTTCTGGGGCCAACGTCCTGACTTTC.

This chain connects TRBV5-1 to TRBJ2-1; 9 bases line up with TRBD2. Germline V gene lookup returns CDR1 SGHRS and CDR2 YFSETQ. The CDR3 has 16 amino acids. Germline trimming cut 3 bases from V and 9 bases from J; bases unmatched to any gene: 13. The chain's CDR3 is CASSWEGTSRPGEQFF. In DNA, the CDR3 is TGCGCCAGCAGCTGGGAGGGGACTAGCCGACCCGGTGAGCAGTTCTTC.

The gene calls are TRBV11-2 and TRBJ2-7; D might be TRBD1 (5 bases). Looked up from germline, CDR1 is SGHAT and CDR2 is FQNNGV. The CDR3 sequence is 16 residues long. V was trimmed by 2 bases and J by 0 bases, leaving 14 bases between them. CDR3 in DNA: TGTGCCAGCAGCTTATTAAGGGGCCTCAGCTCCTACGAGCAGTACTTC. Protein: CASSLLRGLSSYEQYF.

The gene calls are TRBV2 and TRBJ1-2; TRBD1 matches 7 bases. Losses at the gene ends were 4 bases for V and 4 bases for J; bases not matched to a gene: 9. The CDR3 runs 15 residues. Per the germline V gene, CDR1 is SNHLY and CDR2 is FYNNEI. The CDR3 protein is CASSGARTGFYGYTF. As DNA, the CDR3 is TGTGCCAGCAGTGGCGCTCGGACAGGCTTCTATGGCTACACCTTC.

This chain connects TRBV5-1 to TRBJ1-1; D ambiguous. Germline V gene lookup returns CDR1 SGHRS and CDR2 YFSETQ. Trimming removed 1 base from V and 3 bases from J, with 13 bases in between. The CDR3 contains 15 residues. CDR3 nucleotide sequence: TGCGCCAGCAGCTTGCTAGGGCTCGGGGACACTGAAGCTTTCTTT. Its translation: CASSLLGLGDTEAFF. Supplemented by reference TRBV5-1 and TRBJ1-1, the full variable domain reads KAGVTQTPRYLIKTRGQQVTLSCSPISGHRSVSWYQQTPGQGLQFLFEYFSETQRNKGNFPGRFSGRQFSNSRSEMNVSTLELGDSALYLCASSLLGLGDTEAFFGQGTRLTVV.

The CDR3 DNA reads TGTGCCAGCAGCGCGGCCGCTGAAGCTTTCTTT. Its protein product is CASSAAAEAFF. The chain links TRBV5-5 to TRBJ1-1; D is unclear. Trimming cost V 4 bases and J 6 bases, with 7 bases left between them. CDR3 length: 11 amino acids. CDR1 and CDR2 from the germline V gene are SGHKS and YYEKEE (reference sequence).

V and J are TRBV7-3 and TRBJ2-7; 8 nucleotides match TRBD1. The V and J ends lost 5 bases and 6 bases, in that order; junction bases with no gene match: 6. CDR3 length: 13 amino acids. Germline CDR1 reads SGHTA; CDR2 reads FQGTGA. The CDR3 nucleotides read TGTGCCAGCAGCCACCAGGGGGCCCCCGAGCAGTACTTC. Its translation is CASSHQGAPEQYF.

This chain links TRBV5-1 with TRBJ2-3; D call uncertain. Trimming shortened V by 0 bases and J by 1 base, and 3 bases separated the two germline ends. Looked up from germline, CDR1 is SGHRS and CDR2 is YFSETQ. The CDR3 has 13 residues. The CDR3 DNA follows: TGCGCCAGCAGCTTGGCAGGCACAGATACGCAGTATTTT. Amino acid sequence: CASSLAGTDTQYF. Full variable domain (rest looked up from reference TRBV5-1 and TRBJ2-3): KAGVTQTPRYLIKTRGQQVTLSCSPISGHRSVSWYQQTPGQGLQFLFEYFSETQRNKGNFPGRFSGRQFSNSRSEMNVSTLELGDSALYLCASSLAGTDTQYFGPGTRLTVL.

V gene TRBV4-2 combines with J gene TRBJ1-2, with 12 bases lining up with TRBD1. CDR1 LGHNA and CDR2 YNFKEQ come from the germline V gene. The CDR3 has 16 residues. The V and J ends lost 3 bases and 0 bases, in that order; junction bases with no gene match: 2. This CDR3 reads CASSQWDRGPNYGYTF. The CDR3 DNA reads as TGTGCCAGCAGCCAGTGGGACAGGGGGCCTAACTATGGCTACACCTTC.

In this sample, this clone turned up once. The V call is TRBV7-2, the J call TRBJ2-1, with 9 bases fitting TRBD2. Germline values: CDR1 SGHTA, CDR2 FQGNSA. V lost 5 bases to trimming and J lost 4 bases; unmatched junction nucleotides: 9. The CDR3 is made up of 16 amino acids. The CDR3 loop reads CASSEGLAGWYNEQFF. In DNA form, the CDR3 reads TGTGCCAGCAGCGAAGGCCTAGCGGGATGGTACAATGAGCAGTTCTTC.

The count of this clone is one. V usage is TRBV19 and J usage is TRBJ1-1; 10 nucleotides line up with TRBD1. This CDR3 contains 15 residues. The germline V gene encodes CDR1 LNHDA and CDR2 SQIVND (reference sequence). With V trimmed by 5 bases and J by 4 bases, 7 bases remained unmatched. The CDR3 DNA is TGTGCCAGTAGTCCTCGACAGGGGGCGGTCACTGAAGCTTTCTTT. Its protein product is CASSPRQGAVTEAFF.

In its sample, this clone was seen once. V usage is TRBV5-5 and J usage is TRBJ1-1; D possibly corresponds to TRBD1 (6 bases). V was trimmed by 0 bases and J by 10 bases, leaving 19 bases between them. This CDR3 comprises 15 residues. Germline CDR1 reads SGHKS; CDR2 reads YYEKEE (reference sequence). The CDR3 DNA follows: TGTGCCAGCAGCTTGGCCAATCCAGGGGTCCAGGGAGCTTTCTTT. This gives the protein CASSLANPGVQGAFF.

The genes are TRBV6-6 and TRBJ2-1; no clear D. V was trimmed by 5 bases and J by 5 bases, leaving 7 bases between them. The CDR3 has 12 residues. The germline gives CDR1 MNHNY, CDR2 SVGAGI (reference sequence). CDR3 bases: TGTGCCAGCAGTACGACTGACAATGAGCAGTTCTTC. This gives the protein CASSTTDNEQFF.

This sequence joins TRBV5-5 and TRBJ2-1, with 10 bases fitting TRBD2. J lost 3 bases, V lost 5 bases, and 5 bases had no gene match. CDR1 is SGHKS and CDR2 is YYEKEE in the germline V gene (reference sequence). The CDR3 contains 15 residues. The CDR3: CASRRLAGDYNEQFF. In nucleotides, the CDR3 is TGTGCCAGCAGGCGGCTAGCGGGAGACTACAATGAGCAGTTCTTC.

J is TRBJ2-1 and V is TRBV29-1, with TRBD2 identical over 8 bases. This CDR3 comprises 13 residues. The J segment lost 8 bases and the V segment lost 6 bases, leaving 9 bases of the junction unmatched. The germline V gene encodes CDR1 SQVTM and CDR2 ANQGSEA. CDR3 sequence reads: CSVRSGSSYEQFF. CDR3 DNA sequence: TGCAGCGTCAGAAGCGGGAGTAGCTATGAGCAGTTCTTC.

The rearrangement uses TRBV4-2 and TRBJ1-5; D may be TRBD1 (6 bases). Germline V gives CDR1 LGHNA, CDR2 YNFKEQ. This CDR3 spans 15 amino acids. V lost 1 base and J 7 bases, leaving 14 bases between the germline ends. This CDR3 reads CASSQVQDRRQPQHF. Here the CDR3 DNA reads TGTGCCAGCAGCCAAGTCCAGGACAGACGGCAGCCCCAGCATTTT.